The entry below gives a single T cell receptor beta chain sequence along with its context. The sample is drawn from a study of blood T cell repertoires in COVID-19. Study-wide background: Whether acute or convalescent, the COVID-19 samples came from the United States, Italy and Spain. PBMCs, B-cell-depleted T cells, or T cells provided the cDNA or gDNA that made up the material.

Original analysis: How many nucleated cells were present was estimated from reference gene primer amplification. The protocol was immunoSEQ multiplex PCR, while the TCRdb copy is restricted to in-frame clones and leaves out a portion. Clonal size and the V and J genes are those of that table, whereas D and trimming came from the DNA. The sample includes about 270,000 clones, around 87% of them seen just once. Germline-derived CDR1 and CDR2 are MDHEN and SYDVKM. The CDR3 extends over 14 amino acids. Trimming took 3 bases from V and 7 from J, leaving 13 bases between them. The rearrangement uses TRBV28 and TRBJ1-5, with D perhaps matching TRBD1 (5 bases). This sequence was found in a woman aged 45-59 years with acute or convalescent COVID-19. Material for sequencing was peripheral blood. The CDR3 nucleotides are TGTGCCAGCAGTTTTGGGGCCACGGAGCAGCCCCAGCATTTT. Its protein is CASSFGATEQPQHF.